These T cell receptor beta chains were read from a single sample in a study of blood T cells in healthy people across ages. TCRdb fed the 5' RACE reads into MiXCR, producing one record per CDR3 protein. This sample has about 830,000 distinct CDR3 sequences, with approximately 67% found just once. Source material: blood. Receptors originate from a young man in good health. CDR3s include the opening cysteine and the closing phenylalanine or tryptophan. The D gene is left open where the match is weak. Not every row has a clone size; where given, it reads once, few, many or a size class.

J	D	V	size	CDR3	DNA
TRBJ1-2	TRBD1	TRBV9	few	CASSEGQGIFYTF	TGTGCCAGCAGCGAGGGACAGGGGATATTCTACACCTTC
TRBJ1-2	NA	TRBV28	NA	CASRAPGRRFDTF	TGTGCCAGCAGAGCGCCGGGACGGCGGTTCGACACCTTC
TRBJ2-1	NA	TRBV10-3	few	CAISGPPGRAEFEQFF	TGTGCCATCAGTGGCCCCCCAGGCAGGGCGGAATTCGAGCAGTTCTTC
TRBJ2-3	NA	TRBV4-2	NA	CASGQDGGDTQYF	TGTGCCAGCGGCCAAGATGGGGGAGATACGCAGTATTTT
TRBJ2-3	NA	TRBV5-1	NA	CASSTTTGTDTQYF	TGCGCCAGCAGCACGACGACGGGCACAGATACGCAGTATTTT
TRBJ1-2	NA	TRBV5-1	NA	CASSLGGLTASGYTF	TGCGCCAGCAGCTTGGGAGGCCTAACTGCTAGTGGCTACACCTTC
TRBJ2-3	TRBD2	TRBV7-2	NA	CASSRTPATGGVDTQYF	TGTGCCAGCAGCCGGACCCCCGCTACGGGGGGGGTGGATACGCAGTATTTT
TRBJ2-1	NA	TRBV6-6	NA	CASTGNVNEQFF	TGTGCCAGCACCGGAAATGTGAATGAGCAGTTCTTC
TRBJ2-3	NA	TRBV4-3	NA	CASSPLPHTDTQYF	TGCGCCAGCAGCCCCCTCCCTCACACAGATACGCAGTATTTT
TRBJ1-1	TRBD1	TRBV5-1	NA	CASSAGTGDRTEAFF	TGCGCCAGCAGCGCCGGGACAGGGGACCGGACTGAAGCTTTCTTT
TRBJ2-5	TRBD2	TRBV3-1	NA	CASSHSTSGESETQYF	TGTGCCAGCAGCCACTCGACTAGCGGGGAATCAGAGACCCAGTACTTC